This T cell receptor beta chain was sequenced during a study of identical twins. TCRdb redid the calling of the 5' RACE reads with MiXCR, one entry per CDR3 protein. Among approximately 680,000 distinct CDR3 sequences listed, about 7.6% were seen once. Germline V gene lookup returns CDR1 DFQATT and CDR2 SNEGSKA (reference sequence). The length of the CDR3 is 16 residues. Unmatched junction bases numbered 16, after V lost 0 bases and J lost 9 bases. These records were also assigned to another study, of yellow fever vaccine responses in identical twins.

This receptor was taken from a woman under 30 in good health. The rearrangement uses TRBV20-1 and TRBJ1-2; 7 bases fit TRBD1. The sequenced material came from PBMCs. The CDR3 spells CSAREVAGQDRRSYTF. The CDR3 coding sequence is TGCAGTGCTAGAGAGGTGGCCGGACAGGACCGAAGAAGCTACACCTTC.